These 7 T cell receptor beta chains came from one sample sequenced in a study of T-cell memory formation after mild COVID-19. TCRdb re-called the 5' RACE reads through MiXCR, storing one row per CDR3 protein. This sample carries 27,000 or so distinct CDR3 sequences, 7.4% of them seen once, and the ten largest clones take 12% to 15%. What was sequenced was PBMCs or a T cell subset sorted from them (not recorded which). The receptors were gathered from an adult woman who had mild COVID-19 (a few samples of this study predate the infection). Cell type and time point are not known.

This clonotype was found many times. J is TRBJ2-2 and V is TRBV11-2, with D possibly matching TRBD1 (6 bases). Trimming shortened V by 4 bases and J by 5 bases, and 17 bases separated the two germline ends. The CDR3 sequence is 16 residues long. Germline V gene sequence: CDR1 SGHAT, CDR2 FQNNGV. The CDR3: CASSSSLGRGTGELFF. The CDR3 DNA follows: TGTGCCAGCAGCTCGTCCCTAGGTAGGGGGACCGGGGAGCTGTTTTTT.

This clonotype appeared many times. The chain couples TRBV15 to TRBJ2-1; D possibly uses TRBD1 or TRBD2 (5 bases each). The CDR3 is 18 amino acids. V lost 4 bases and J lost 3, with 22 bases in between. Germline values: CDR1 LNHNV, CDR2 YYDKDF (reference sequence). The CDR3 is CATSTPKGTLQVYNEQFF. Here the CDR3 DNA reads TGTGCCACCAGCACCCCCAAGGGGACGTTGCAGGTCTACAATGAGCAGTTCTTC. The variable domain in full, with the rest retrieved from reference TRBV15 and TRBJ2-1, is DAMVIQNPRYQVTQFGKPVTLSCSQTLNHNVMYWYQQKSSQAPKLLFHYYDKDFNNEADTPDNFQSRRPNTSFCFLDIRSPGLGDTAMYLCATSTPKGTLQVYNEQFFGPGTRLTVL.

There are many counts of this clonotype. The chain uses TRBV7-6 and TRBJ2-7; 12 bases are shared with TRBD2. Germline trimming cut 1 base from V and 3 bases from J; bases unmatched to any gene: 7. From germline, CDR1 is SGHVS and CDR2 FNYEAQ. The CDR3 extends over 17 amino acids. The CDR3, as DNA: TGTGCCAGCAGCTTAGGACTAGCGGGAGCCGTTGACTACGAGCAGTACTTC. Translated: CASSLGLAGAVDYEQYF.

This clonotype appeared many times. J is TRBJ2-2 and V is TRBV10-3, with D hard to call. The CDR3 consists of 14 residues. The V and J ends lost 2 bases and 4 bases respectively, with 8 bases between them. Germline V gives CDR1 ENHRY, CDR2 SYGVKD. CDR3 loop: CAISEDGVTGELFF. The CDR3 region has the DNA TGTGCCATCAGTGAGGATGGGGTCACCGGGGAGCTGTTTTTT.

There are many counts of this clonotype. The chain has TRBV7-2 and TRBJ1-5; no definite D call. CDR1 and CDR2 (germline): SGHTA, FQGNSA. Trimming shortened V by 5 bases and J by 2 bases, and 10 bases separated the two germline ends. There are 14 residues in the CDR3. CDR3 in amino acids: CASSTRAGNQPQHF. In DNA form, the CDR3 reads TGTGCCAGCAGCACTAGGGCAGGCAATCAGCCCCAGCATTTT.

To note about this clonotype: Just one base apart from a much larger clone, this may be a read error. The chain uses TRBV5-4 and TRBJ2-7, with D tentatively TRBD2 (6 bases). This CDR3 has 15 amino acids. Germline V gives CDR1 SGHNT, CDR2 YYREEE (reference sequence). V was shortened by 4 bases and J by 1 base, with 15 bases between the two germline ends. The CDR3 DNA reads as TGTGCCAGCAGCCCGCCCGGGACTCCGTCCTACGAGCAGTACTTC. Its protein product is CASSPPGTPSYEQYF.

This clonotype was seen at least ten times. This chain links TRBV5-1 with TRBJ2-1; 7 bases fit TRBD2. CDR3 length equals 16 residues. The germline CDR1 and CDR2 sequences are SGHRS and YFSETQ. V shed 4 bases, J shed 7 bases, and the junction held 14 bases outside the gene matches. CDR3 in amino acids: CASSIDPGTNSNEQFF. The DNA for the CDR3 is TGCGCCAGCAGCATCGACCCCGGGACTAATTCAAATGAGCAGTTCTTC.